Following are 9 T cell receptor beta chains from one sample sequenced in a study of cytomegalovirus exposure and HLA in healthy donors. The PCR used 60 Vbeta and 13 Jbeta primers. The protocol was immunoSEQ multiplex PCR, while the TCRdb copy is restricted to in-frame clones and leaves out a portion. This repertoire shows 130,000 to 150,000 clones, around 79% found once; its top ten account for approximately 2.9%. Sequencing was carried out using PBMCs. The receptors shown here come from a man aged 40-49 years in good health and CMV-seropositive.

This chain links TRBV7-3 with TRBJ2-3; 7 nucleotides agree with TRBD2. With V trimmed by 8 bases and J by 4 bases, 15 bases remained unmatched. The germline CDR1 and CDR2 sequences are SGHTA and FQGTGA. This CDR3 spans 16 amino acids. CDR3: CASCSAEGGPSDTQYF. CDR3 in DNA: TGTGCCAGCTGTTCGGCGGAGGGAGGGCCCTCAGATACGCAGTATTTT.

Of note for this clone: The sample holds other DNA sequences that translate to the same CDR3. The chain has TRBV6-5 and TRBJ1-2, with TRBD1 as a possible D gene (5 bases). Germline loops: CDR1 MNHEY, CDR2 SVGAGI. V dropped 6 bases and J dropped 4 bases, with 9 bases sitting between them. The CDR3 sequence is 12 residues long. The CDR3 sequence is CASRTGGYGYTF. CDR3 bases: TGTGCCAGCAGAACGGGGGGCTATGGCTACACCTTC.

With regard to this clone: Its ends do not fully match the called genes, so a read error is possible. The chain has TRBV7-9 and TRBJ1-1; the D is unclear. CDR3 length equals 14 residues. CDR1 is SEHNR, CDR2 FQNEAQ, per germline (reference sequence). CDR3 nucleotides: TGTTCCAGCAGCTTGAAGGGCGGGCGTGCTGAAGCTTTCTTT. Translated: CSSSLKGGRAEAFF.

The chain employs TRBV2 and TRBJ2-6; weak D call: TRBD1 (6 bases). The germline CDR1 and CDR2 sequences are SNHLY and FYNNEI. V dropped 7 bases and J dropped 1 base, with 11 bases sitting between them. This CDR3 region has 15 residues. The CDR3 bases are TGTGCCAGCAAACAGGGTTTGTCTGGGGCCAACGTCCTGACTTTC. This sequence encodes CASKQGLSGANVLTF.

The chain uses TRBV11-2 and TRBJ2-5, with TRBD2 identical over 8 bases. J was trimmed by 4 bases and V by 0 bases; bases with no gene match: 16. CDR3 length equals 19 residues. Germline values: CDR1 SGHAT, CDR2 FQNNGV. CDR3: CASSLEWSGRALSRETQYF. Written as DNA, the CDR3 is TGTGCCAGCAGCTTAGAATGGTCCGGGAGGGCCCTCTCCCGAGAGACCCAGTACTTC. Looking up the rest from reference TRBV11-2 and TRBJ2-5 gives the full variable domain: EAGVAQSPRYKIIEKRQSVAFWCNPISGHATLYWYQQILGQGPKLLIQFQNNGVVDDSQLPKDRFSAERLKGVDSTLKIQPAKLEDSAVYLCASSLEWSGRALSRETQYFGPGTRLLVL.

Only one count was recorded for this clone. The J gene is TRBJ2-7, the V gene TRBV11-3, with D unclear. CDR1 is SGHNT and CDR2 is YENEEA in the germline V gene. V lost 1 base and J 2 bases, leaving 9 bases between the germline ends. This CDR3 is 14 amino acids long. The CDR3 here is CASSLGGSPYEQYF. The DNA for the CDR3 is TGTGCCAGCAGCTTAGGAGGCAGTCCCTACGAGCAGTACTTC.

This clone has a handful of counts. This chain connects TRBV9 to TRBJ2-1; 13 bases are shared with TRBD2. Trimming removed 0 bases from V and 5 bases from J; junction bases left unmatched: 14. Looked up from germline, CDR1 is SGDLS and CDR2 is YYNGEE. The CDR3 is 20 amino acids. The CDR3 DNA reads TGTGCCAGCAGCGTAGCTTCCCCTCGGACTAGCGGGAGATGGGACAATGAGCAGTTCTTC. It encodes CASSVASPRTSGRWDNEQFF.

The rearrangement uses TRBV5-1 and TRBJ2-5; 9 bases line up with TRBD1. Trimming removed 4 bases from V and 5 bases from J; junction bases left unmatched: 6. In germline, CDR1 is SGHRS, CDR2 YFSETQ. The CDR3 contains 14 residues. The CDR3: CASSPGQGDETQYF. The CDR3 bases are TGCGCCAGCAGCCCGGGACAGGGAGACGAGACCCAGTACTTC.

This chain links TRBV28 with TRBJ2-7, with TRBD1 matching 7 bases. Germline V CDR1 and CDR2: MDHEN, SYDVKM. There are 16 residues in the CDR3. Losses at the gene ends were 3 bases for V and 6 bases for J; bases not matched to a gene: 14. DNA for the CDR3: TGTGCCAGCAGTTTGGGGTACGACAGGGATATTAGCGAGCAGTACTTC. Its translation is CASSLGYDRDISEQYF.